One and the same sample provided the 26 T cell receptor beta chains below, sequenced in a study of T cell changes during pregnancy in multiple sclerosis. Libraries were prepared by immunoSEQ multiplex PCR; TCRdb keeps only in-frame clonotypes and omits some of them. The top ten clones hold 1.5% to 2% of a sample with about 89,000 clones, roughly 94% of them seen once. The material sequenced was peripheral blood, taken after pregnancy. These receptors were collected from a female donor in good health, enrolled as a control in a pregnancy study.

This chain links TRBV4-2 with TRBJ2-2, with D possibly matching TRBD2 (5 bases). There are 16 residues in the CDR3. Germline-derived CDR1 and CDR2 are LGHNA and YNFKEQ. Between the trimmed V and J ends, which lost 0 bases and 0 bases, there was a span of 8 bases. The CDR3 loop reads CASSQEIGANTGELFF. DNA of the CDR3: TGTGCCAGCAGCCAAGAGATCGGGGCGAACACCGGGGAGCTGTTTTTT.

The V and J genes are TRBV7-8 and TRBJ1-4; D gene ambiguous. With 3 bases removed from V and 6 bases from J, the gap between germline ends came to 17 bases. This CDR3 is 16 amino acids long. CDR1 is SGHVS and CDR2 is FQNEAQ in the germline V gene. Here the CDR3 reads CASSFKRLGVYEKLFF. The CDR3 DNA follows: TGTGCCAGCAGCTTTAAACGGCTCGGAGTGTATGAAAAACTGTTTTTT.

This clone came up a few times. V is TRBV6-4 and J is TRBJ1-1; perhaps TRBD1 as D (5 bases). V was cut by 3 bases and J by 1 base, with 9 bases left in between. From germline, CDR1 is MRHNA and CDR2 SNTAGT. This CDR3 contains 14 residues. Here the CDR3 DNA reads TGTGCCAGCAGTGATTCGGGGGAGAACACTGAAGCTTTCTTT. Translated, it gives CASSDSGENTEAFF.

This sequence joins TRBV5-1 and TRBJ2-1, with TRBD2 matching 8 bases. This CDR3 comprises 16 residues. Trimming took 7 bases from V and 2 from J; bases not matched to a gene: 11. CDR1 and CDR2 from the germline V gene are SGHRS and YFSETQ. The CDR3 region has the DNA TGCGCCAGCGCCCCGGCGGGGGGCGGGACCTACAATGAGCAGTTCTTC. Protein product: CASAPAGGGTYNEQFF.

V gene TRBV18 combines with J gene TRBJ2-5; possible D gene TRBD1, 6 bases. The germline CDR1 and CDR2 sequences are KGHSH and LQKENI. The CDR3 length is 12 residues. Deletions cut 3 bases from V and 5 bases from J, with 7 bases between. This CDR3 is CASSPRGETQYF. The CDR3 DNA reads TGTGCCAGCTCACCTAGGGGGGAGACCCAGTACTTC.

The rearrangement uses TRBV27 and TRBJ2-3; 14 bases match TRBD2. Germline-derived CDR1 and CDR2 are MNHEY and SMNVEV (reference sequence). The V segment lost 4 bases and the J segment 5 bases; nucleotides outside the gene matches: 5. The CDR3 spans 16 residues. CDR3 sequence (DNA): TGTGCCAGCAGTTACGGACTAGCGGGAGGTCAAGATACGCAGTATTTT. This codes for CASSYGLAGGQDTQYF.

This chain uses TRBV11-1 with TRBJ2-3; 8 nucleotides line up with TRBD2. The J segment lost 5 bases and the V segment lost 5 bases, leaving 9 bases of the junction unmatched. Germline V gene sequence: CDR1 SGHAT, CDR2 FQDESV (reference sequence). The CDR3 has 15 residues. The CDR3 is CASSHQREWGDTQYF. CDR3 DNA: TGTGCCAGCAGCCACCAGCGGGAGTGGGGAGATACGCAGTATTTT. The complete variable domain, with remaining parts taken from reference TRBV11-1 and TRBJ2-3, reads EAEVAQSPRYKITEKSQAVAFWCDPISGHATLYWYRQILGQGPELLVQFQDESVVDDSQLPKDRFSAERLKGVDSTLKIQPAELGDSAMYLCASSHQREWGDTQYFGPGTRLTVL.

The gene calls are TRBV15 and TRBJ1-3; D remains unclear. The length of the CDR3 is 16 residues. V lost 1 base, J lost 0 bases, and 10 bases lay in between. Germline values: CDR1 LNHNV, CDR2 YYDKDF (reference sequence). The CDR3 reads CATSRVSPDSGNTIYF. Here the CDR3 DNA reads TGTGCCACCAGCAGAGTAAGTCCAGACTCTGGAAACACCATATATTTT.

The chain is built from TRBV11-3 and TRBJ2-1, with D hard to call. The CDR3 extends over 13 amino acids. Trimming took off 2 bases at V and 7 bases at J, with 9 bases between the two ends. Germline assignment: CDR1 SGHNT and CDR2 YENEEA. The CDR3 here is CASSLSSRNEQFF. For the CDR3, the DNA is TGTGCCAGCAGCTTATCCAGTCGAAATGAGCAGTTCTTC.

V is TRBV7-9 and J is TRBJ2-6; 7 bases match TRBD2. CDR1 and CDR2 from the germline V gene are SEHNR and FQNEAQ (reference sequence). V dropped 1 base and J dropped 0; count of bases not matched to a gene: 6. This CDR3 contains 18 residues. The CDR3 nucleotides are TGTGCCAGCAGCTTAGGACTAGCAAAGAGCTCTGGGGCCAACGTCCTGACTTTC. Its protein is CASSLGLAKSSGANVLTF.

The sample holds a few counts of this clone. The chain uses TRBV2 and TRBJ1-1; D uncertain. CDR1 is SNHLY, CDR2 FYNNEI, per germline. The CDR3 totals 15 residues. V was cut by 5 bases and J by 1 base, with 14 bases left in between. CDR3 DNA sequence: TGTGCCAGCAGTACGGCAGGAGGCGGGAACACTGAAGCTTTCTTT. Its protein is CASSTAGGGNTEAFF.

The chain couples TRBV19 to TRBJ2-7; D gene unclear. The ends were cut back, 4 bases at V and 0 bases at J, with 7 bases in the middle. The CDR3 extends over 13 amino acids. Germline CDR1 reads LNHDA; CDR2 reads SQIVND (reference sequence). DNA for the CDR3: TGTGCCAGTAGTAGCGGTAGCTCCTACGAGCAGTACTTC. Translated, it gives CASSSGSSYEQYF.

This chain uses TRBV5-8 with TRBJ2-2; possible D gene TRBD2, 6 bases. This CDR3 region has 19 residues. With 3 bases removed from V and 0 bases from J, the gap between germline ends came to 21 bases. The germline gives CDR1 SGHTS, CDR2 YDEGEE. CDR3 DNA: TGTGCCAGCAGCTGGGGGGTAGGGGACCCTACCGCGAACACCGGGGAGCTGTTTTTT. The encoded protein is CASSWGVGDPTANTGELFF.

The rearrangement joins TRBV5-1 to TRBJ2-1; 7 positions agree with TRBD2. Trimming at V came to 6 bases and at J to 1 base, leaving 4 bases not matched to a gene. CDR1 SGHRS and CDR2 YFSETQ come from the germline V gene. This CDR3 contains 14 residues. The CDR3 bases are TGCGCCAGCAAGGCTAGCGGTTCCTACAATGAGCAGTTCTTC. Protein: CASKASGSYNEQFF.

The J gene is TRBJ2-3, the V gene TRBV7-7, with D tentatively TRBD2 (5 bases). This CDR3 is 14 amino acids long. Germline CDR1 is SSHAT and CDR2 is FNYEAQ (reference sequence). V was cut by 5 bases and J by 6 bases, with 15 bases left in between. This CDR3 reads CASSPRVDWDTQYF. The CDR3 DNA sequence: TGTGCCAGCAGCCCCCGGGTGGACTGGGATACGCAGTATTTT.

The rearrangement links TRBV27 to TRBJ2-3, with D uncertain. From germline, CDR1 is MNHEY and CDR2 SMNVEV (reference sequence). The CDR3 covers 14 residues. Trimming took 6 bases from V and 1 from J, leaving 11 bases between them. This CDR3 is CASRRRAGTDTQYF. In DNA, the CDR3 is TGTGCCAGCAGGAGGAGAGCCGGCACAGATACGCAGTATTTT.

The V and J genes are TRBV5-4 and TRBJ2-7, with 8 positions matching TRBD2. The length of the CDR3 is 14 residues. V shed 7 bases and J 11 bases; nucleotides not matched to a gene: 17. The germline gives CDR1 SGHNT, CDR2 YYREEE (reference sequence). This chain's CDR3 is CASPLMEREKTEYF. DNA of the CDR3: TGTGCCAGCCCGTTAATGGAGCGGGAGAAAACGGAGTACTTC.

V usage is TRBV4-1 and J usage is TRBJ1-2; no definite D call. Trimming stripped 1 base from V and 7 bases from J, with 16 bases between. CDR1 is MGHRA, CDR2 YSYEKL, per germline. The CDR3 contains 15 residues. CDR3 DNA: TGCGCCAGCAGCCAAGGGGGAGGCCGCGAGCCTGGCTACACCTTC. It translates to CASSQGGGREPGYTF.

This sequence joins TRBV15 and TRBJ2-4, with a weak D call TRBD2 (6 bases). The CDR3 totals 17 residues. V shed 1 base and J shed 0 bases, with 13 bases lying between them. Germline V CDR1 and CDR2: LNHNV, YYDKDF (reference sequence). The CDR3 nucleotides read TGTGCCACCAGCAGAGCTATCGGGGGTTTAGCCAAAAACATTCAGTACTTC. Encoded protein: CATSRAIGGLAKNIQYF.

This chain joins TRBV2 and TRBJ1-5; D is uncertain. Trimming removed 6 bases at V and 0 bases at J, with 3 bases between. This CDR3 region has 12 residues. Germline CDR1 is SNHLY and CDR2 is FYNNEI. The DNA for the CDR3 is TGTGCCAGCAGCTTTAGCAATCAGCCCCAGCATTTT. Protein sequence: CASSFSNQPQHF.

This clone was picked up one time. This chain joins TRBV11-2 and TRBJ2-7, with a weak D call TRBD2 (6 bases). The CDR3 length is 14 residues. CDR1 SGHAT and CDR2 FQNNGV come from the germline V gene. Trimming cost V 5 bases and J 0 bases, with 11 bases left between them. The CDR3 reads CASSPRDFSYEQYF. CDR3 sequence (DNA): TGTGCCAGCAGCCCCAGGGACTTCTCCTACGAGCAGTACTTC.

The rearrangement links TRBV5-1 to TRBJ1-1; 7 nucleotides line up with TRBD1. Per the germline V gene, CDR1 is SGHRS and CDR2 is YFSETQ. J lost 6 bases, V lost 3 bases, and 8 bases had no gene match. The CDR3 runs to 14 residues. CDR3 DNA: TGCGCCAGCAGCTACGGCTCCCAGGGGGCTGAAGCTTTCTTT. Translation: CASSYGSQGAEAFF.

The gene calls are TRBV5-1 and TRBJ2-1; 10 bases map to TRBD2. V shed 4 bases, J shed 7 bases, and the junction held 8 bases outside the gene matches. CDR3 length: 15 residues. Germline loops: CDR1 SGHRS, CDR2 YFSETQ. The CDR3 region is CASSRWTSGTNEQFF. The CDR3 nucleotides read TGCGCCAGCAGCCGCTGGACTAGCGGTACTAATGAGCAGTTCTTC.

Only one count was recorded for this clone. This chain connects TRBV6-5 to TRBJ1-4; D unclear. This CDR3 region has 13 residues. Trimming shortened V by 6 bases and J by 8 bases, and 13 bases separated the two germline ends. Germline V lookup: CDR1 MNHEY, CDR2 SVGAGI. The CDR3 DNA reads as TGTGCCAGCAGACGGGGAGACCGAGAAAAACTGTTTTTT. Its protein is CASRRGDREKLFF.

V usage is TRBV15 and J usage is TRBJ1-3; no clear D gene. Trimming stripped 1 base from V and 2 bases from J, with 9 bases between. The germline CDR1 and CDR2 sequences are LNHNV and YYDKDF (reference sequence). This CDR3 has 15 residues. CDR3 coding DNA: TGTGCCACCAGCAGAGCCTGGTCTACTGGAAACACCATATATTTT. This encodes CATSRAWSTGNTIYF.

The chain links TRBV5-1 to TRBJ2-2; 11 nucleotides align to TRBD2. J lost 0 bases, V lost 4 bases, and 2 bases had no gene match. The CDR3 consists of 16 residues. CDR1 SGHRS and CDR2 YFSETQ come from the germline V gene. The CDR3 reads CASSRTSGPNTGELFF. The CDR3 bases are TGCGCCAGCAGCCGGACTAGCGGGCCGAACACCGGGGAGCTGTTTTTT.